The clone carrying this T cell receptor (beta chain) has only a few counts. The antigen is undetermined. The data were taken from a study of T-cell reconstitution after alpha-beta-depleted transplantation in children. Study-wide findings and caveats: Several hundred rapidly expanded clones from non-depleted graft cells reportedly supplied alpha-beta T cells about two months post-transplant. By one year post-transplant, T-cell counts and diversity largely arose from T cells that were newly produced.

The CDR3 extends over 14 amino acids. V dropped 0 bases and J dropped 10; count of bases not matched to a gene: 6. From germline, CDR1 is GTSNPN and CDR2 SVGIG (reference sequence). Unique molecular identifiers were used in preparing the TCRbeta library. MiXCR, run by TCRdb on the PCR reads, gives a single entry per CDR3 protein. The sample holds around 670,000 distinct CDR3 sequences, less than 15% seen once. The clonotype was recovered from a girl aged 2 to 9 with congenital amegakaryocytic thrombocytopenia, due to receive a stem cell transplant. The sequenced sample was PBMCs, obtained before TCRalphabeta/CD19-depleted stem cell transplant. This chain connects TRBV30 to TRBJ1-6; 7 bases are a match to TRBD1. The CDR3, as DNA: TGTGCCTGGAGTGTCAACAGGGGAGGATCACCCCTCCACTTT. Its protein product is CAWSVNRGGSPLHF.